The 24 T cell receptor beta chains below were found in one sample sequenced in a study of blood T cell repertoires in COVID-19. Method: immunoSEQ multiplex PCR; TCRdb's copy keeps in-frame clones and lacks some. The data hold about 130,000 clones, with under 95% observed a single time. Sequences were obtained from peripheral blood. The receptors were sampled from a man aged 55 to 70 with COVID-19, enrolled during active disease.

This chain uses TRBV29-1 with TRBJ2-5; 9 bases fit TRBD2. This CDR3 comprises 13 residues. The germline CDR1 and CDR2 sequences are SQVTM and ANQGSEA. V was pared by 8 bases and J by 4 bases, with 8 bases of the junction left unmatched. This chain's CDR3 is CSLAGAGGETQYF. CDR3 DNA: TGCAGCTTAGCGGGAGCGGGGGGAGAGACCCAGTACTTC.

This chain joins TRBV19 and TRBJ1-1; D not certain. Trimming cost V 7 bases and J 5 bases, with 14 bases left between them. The germline V gene encodes CDR1 LNHDA and CDR2 SQIVND (reference sequence). The CDR3 runs to 13 residues. Written as DNA, the CDR3 is TGTGCCAGTACAACGGTGGGGAGAACTGAAGCTTTCTTT. Residues: CASTTVGRTEAFF.

V usage is TRBV5-1 and J usage is TRBJ1-2; TRBD1 matches at 7 bases. The length of the CDR3 is 17 residues. CDR1 is SGHRS and CDR2 is YFSETQ in the germline V gene. J lost 2 bases, V lost 2 bases, and 12 bases had no gene match. The CDR3 loop is CASSFSGRGHPNYGYTF. The CDR3 nucleotides read TGCGCCAGCAGCTTCTCGGGAAGGGGGCATCCCAACTATGGCTACACCTTC.

The chain combines TRBV10-3 with TRBJ2-1, with 9 bases that match TRBD2. The length of the CDR3 is 21 residues. CDR1 and CDR2 (germline): ENHRY, SYGVKD. With V trimmed by 6 bases and J by 10 bases, 31 bases remained unmatched. The CDR3 coding sequence is TGTGCCATCAGCGACGGACTAGGGAGGGCTAGCGGGACGGGGCTCGAAAGGGAGCAGTTCTTC. This encodes CAISDGLGRASGTGLEREQFF.

This chain links TRBV19 with TRBJ1-3; no clear D. Trimming left V 3 bases short and J 7 bases short, with 10 bases between. Germline V gene data show CDR1 as LNHDA and CDR2 as SQIVND (reference sequence). The CDR3 sequence is 13 residues long. The CDR3 here is CASSIGEANTIYF. The CDR3 DNA sequence: TGTGCCAGTAGTATTGGGGAGGCGAACACCATATATTTT.

This clone was picked up a small number of times. The gene calls are TRBV29-1 and TRBJ1-2; 9 positions agree with TRBD1. CDR1 and CDR2 (germline): SQVTM, ANQGSEA. The CDR3 extends over 19 amino acids. With 3 bases clipped from V and 1 base from J, the junction kept 18 bases outside the gene matches. The CDR3 here is CSVEIPPRDRVRVNYGYTF. The DNA of the CDR3 is TGCAGCGTTGAGATCCCTCCTCGGGACAGGGTTAGGGTTAACTATGGCTACACCTTC. Filled out from reference TRBV29-1 and TRBJ1-2, the complete variable domain reads SAVISQKPSRDICQRGTSLTIQCQVDSQVTMMFWYRQQPGQSLTLIATANQGSEATYESGFVIDKFPISRPNLTFSTLTVSNMSPEDSSIYLCSVEIPPRDRVRVNYGYTFGSGTRLTVV.

The rearrangement uses TRBV5-1 and TRBJ2-1, with TRBD2 identical over 7 bases. The germline V gene has CDR1 SGHRS and CDR2 YFSETQ. J gave up 5 bases and V 1 base, and 3 bases lay outside the gene matches. The length of the CDR3 is 14 residues. In DNA, the CDR3 is TGCGCCAGCAGCTTGAGCGGGACGGACAATGAGCAGTTCTTC. Translating it yields CASSLSGTDNEQFF.

The chain combines TRBV12-5 with TRBJ1-4; D remains unclear. The CDR3 extends over 16 amino acids. Between the trimmed V and J ends, which lost 1 base and 0 bases, there was a span of 9 bases. Germline values: CDR1 LGHNT, CDR2 FRNRAP. This CDR3 reads CASGLDQFATNEKLFF. The CDR3 DNA follows: TGTGCTAGTGGTTTGGATCAGTTTGCAACTAATGAAAAACTGTTTTTT.

The chain links TRBV6-2 or TRBV6-3 to TRBJ2-7, with D possibly matching TRBD1 (6 bases). CDR3 length: 13 amino acids. Germline V CDR1 and CDR2: MNHEY, SVGEGT. V lost 2 bases to trimming and J lost 5 bases, with 10 bases between them. In nucleotides, the CDR3 is TGTGCCAGCAGTTACCCTACAGGGAACGAGCAGTACTTC. It encodes CASSYPTGNEQYF.

The chain employs TRBV4-1 and TRBJ1-5; the match to TRBD1 covers 8 bases. The CDR3 spans 15 residues. Per germline, CDR1 MGHRA and CDR2 YSYEKL. V was pared by 4 bases and J by 3 bases, with 5 bases of the junction left unmatched. CDR3 DNA: TGCGCCAGCAGCCCCGGACAGGGACTCAATCAGCCCCAGCATTTT. Protein product: CASSPGQGLNQPQHF.

The chain links TRBV9 to TRBJ2-1; D is unclear. The V end lost 2 bases, the J end lost 7 bases, and 10 bases lay between the germline ends. The V gene's germline CDR1 is SGDLS and CDR2 YYNGEE. CDR3 size: 13 residues. CDR3 residues: CASSVSEVNEQFF. CDR3 DNA sequence: TGTGCCAGCAGCGTTAGTGAGGTGAATGAGCAGTTCTTC. Using reference TRBV9 and TRBJ2-1 for the parts outside the CDR3, the full variable domain is DSGVTQTPKHLITATGQRVTLRCSPRSGDLSVYWYQQSLDQGLQFLIQYYNGEERAKGNILERFSAQQFPDLHSELNLSSLELGDSALYFCASSVSEVNEQFFGPGTRLTVL.

The table lists this clone with a few counts. The genes are TRBV29-1 and TRBJ2-7, with D possibly being TRBD1 (5 bases). Trimming took off 2 bases at V and 6 bases at J, with 11 bases between the two ends. The CDR3 loop spans 12 amino acids. CDR1 is SQVTM and CDR2 is ANQGSEA in the germline V gene. The CDR3 region is CSVERGSSEQYF. CDR3 nucleotides: TGCAGCGTTGAAAGGGGATCCAGCGAGCAGTACTTC.

This chain links TRBV6-5 with TRBJ2-7, with TRBD1 matching over 9 bases. This CDR3 comprises 15 residues. The V segment lost 4 bases and the J segment 6 bases; nucleotides outside the gene matches: 10. Germline CDR1 is MNHEY and CDR2 is SVGAGI. The CDR3 DNA reads as TGTGCCAGCAGTTGGACCGGGACAGGGAACGGCGAGCAGTACTTC. Amino acids: CASSWTGTGNGEQYF.

The V and J genes are TRBV18 and TRBJ2-1, with D perhaps matching TRBD2 (6 bases). Trimming stripped 6 bases from V and 6 bases from J, with 18 bases between. The CDR3 loop spans 15 amino acids. CDR1 and CDR2 from the germline V gene are KGHSH and LQKENI. The CDR3 bases are TGTGCCAGCTCTCTCAGCGGGCACGGCAGCAATGAGCAGTTCTTC. This sequence encodes CASSLSGHGSNEQFF.

V and J are TRBV18 and TRBJ2-3; TRBD1 aligns across 9 bases. Germline V gene lookup returns CDR1 KGHSH and CDR2 LQKENI. Trimming took 6 bases from V and 4 from J; bases not matched to a gene: 5. This CDR3 spans 14 amino acids. CDR3 in amino acids: CASSRDRVADTQYF. The CDR3, as DNA: TGTGCCAGCTCCCGGGACAGGGTAGCAGATACGCAGTATTTT.

The V gene is TRBV11-3, the J gene TRBJ2-7; 11 bases line up with TRBD1. V dropped 6 bases and J dropped 1; count of bases not matched to a gene: 8. CDR1 and CDR2 from the germline V gene are SGHNT and YENEEA. This CDR3 contains 16 residues. CDR3 in amino acids: CASSPRTGGASYEQYF. The CDR3, as DNA: TGTGCCAGCAGTCCTCGGACAGGGGGCGCTTCCTACGAGCAGTACTTC.

This chain uses TRBV28 with TRBJ1-1; tentative D call: TRBD1 (5 bases). This CDR3 has 15 amino acids. V lost 6 bases, J lost 4 bases, and 18 bases lay in between. Germline assignment: CDR1 MDHEN and CDR2 SYDVKM. The CDR3 nucleotides read TGTGCCAGCAGCCCACCCCAGGGTATAGGCACTGAAGCTTTCTTT. Amino acid sequence: CASSPPQGIGTEAFF.

This clone was detected once. The J gene is TRBJ2-1, the V gene TRBV27, with D perhaps matching TRBD1 (5 bases). CDR3 length equals 15 residues. V shed 3 bases and J shed 5 bases, with 14 bases lying between them. From germline, CDR1 is MNHEY and CDR2 SMNVEV (reference sequence). In DNA, the CDR3 is TGTGCCAGCAGTTTTGAGCCCAGGGTGGACAATGAGCAGTTCTTC. Protein: CASSFEPRVDNEQFF.

The CDR3 protein is CASSQDGGQPQHF. CDR3 DNA sequence: TGCGCCAGCAGCCAAGATGGGGGCCAGCCCCAGCATTTT. The chain has TRBV4-3 and TRBJ1-5; tentative D call: TRBD1 (6 bases). The CDR3 has 13 amino acids. V gave up 0 bases and J gave up 7 bases, with 7 bases separating them. From germline, CDR1 is LGHNA and CDR2 YSLEER.

V is TRBV30 and J is TRBJ2-1, with TRBD2 identical over 7 bases. Germline-derived CDR1 and CDR2 are GTSNPN and SVGIG (reference sequence). The CDR3 sequence is 15 residues long. J gave up 1 base and V 2 bases, and 5 bases lay outside the gene matches. The CDR3 protein is CAWSRTRTSYNEQFF. In DNA form, the CDR3 reads TGTGCCTGGAGTCGGACTAGAACTTCCTACAATGAGCAGTTCTTC. Full variable domain (outside the CDR3, taken from reference TRBV30 and TRBJ2-1): SQTIHQWPATLVQPVGSPLSLECTVEGTSNPNLYWYRQAAGRGLQLLFYSVGIGQISSEVPQNLSASRPQDRQFILSSKKLLLSDSGFYLCAWSRTRTSYNEQFFGPGTRLTVL.

The V gene is TRBV7-9, the J gene TRBJ1-1, with D possibly TRBD1 on 5 matching bases. CDR3 length equals 15 residues. Trimming stripped 1 base from V and 1 base from J, with 10 bases between. The V gene's germline CDR1 is SEHNR and CDR2 FQNEAQ (reference sequence). The CDR3 is CASSLDLGGNTEAFF. The DNA for the CDR3 is TGTGCCAGCAGCTTAGACCTCGGGGGGAACACTGAAGCTTTCTTT.

The sample holds a few counts of this clone. The J gene is TRBJ2-7, the V gene TRBV6-5; D unclear. V shed 5 bases and J shed 0 bases, with 8 bases lying between them. The CDR3 consists of 13 residues. Germline V gene data show CDR1 as MNHEY and CDR2 as SVGAGI. CDR3 coding DNA: TGTGCCAGCAGTCAGGTTAGCTCCTACGAGCAGTACTTC. Translated, it gives CASSQVSSYEQYF.

This rearrangement joins TRBV7-3 to TRBJ2-2, with 7 bases fitting TRBD1. J gave up 4 bases and V 5 bases, and 10 bases lay outside the gene matches. Germline lookup yields CDR1 SGHTA and CDR2 FQGTGA. The CDR3 runs 16 residues. The CDR3 spells CASSPRQGPSTGELFF. The DNA of the CDR3 is TGTGCCAGCAGCCCACGACAGGGTCCCAGCACCGGGGAGCTGTTTTTT.

V and J are TRBV19 and TRBJ2-3; 7 bases are a match to TRBD2. With V trimmed by 3 bases and J by 4 bases, 4 bases remained unmatched. Germline lookup yields CDR1 LNHDA and CDR2 SQIVND (reference sequence). CDR3 length: 14 amino acids. DNA for the CDR3: TGTGCCAGTAGTATTGGGACTACCCCAGATACGCAGTATTTT. Translating it yields CASSIGTTPDTQYF.